The present TCR beta chain was sequenced within a study of siplizumab effects on memory and regulatory T cells. Overall study findings and caveats: Naive or memory phenotype assignment was not possible for roughly 80-97% of proliferating CD4+ or CD8+ clones. The drug siplizumab significantly decreased the alloreactive sequences that could be traced to unstimulated CD4+ memory cells. Sequences below about 10^-5 frequency were poorly captured, limiting mapping of alloreactive clones.

Around 10^5 TCR templates per sample were assayed. The protocol was immunoSEQ multiplex PCR, while the TCRdb copy is restricted to in-frame clones and leaves out a portion. The table lists 70,000 or so clones, 80% to 90% of them singletons, with roughly 1.7% in the top ten. CDR1 is SGHTA and CDR2 is FQGTGA in the germline V gene. The CDR3 covers 13 residues. Trimming took 0 bases from V and 3 from J, leaving 6 bases between them. On this clone: Its antigen is currently unknown.

Material for sequencing was Tregs sorted from blood. The V call is TRBV7-3, the J call TRBJ2-7; the D is unclear. This clonotype was sampled from a human donor in good health. The CDR3 nucleotides are TGTGCCAGCAGCTTAACTAGATACTACGAGCAGTACTTC. Its protein is CASSLTRYYEQYF. Full variable domain (outside the CDR3, taken from reference TRBV7-3 and TRBJ2-7): GAGVSQTPSNKVTEKGKYVELRCDPISGHTALYWYRQSLGQGPEFLIYFQGTGAADDSGLPNDRFFAVRPEGSVSTLKIQRTERGDSAVYLCASSLTRYYEQYFGPGTRLTVT.